These 23 T cell receptor beta chains were all obtained from the same sample, sequenced in a study of cytomegalovirus exposure and HLA in healthy donors. PCR involved 60 Vbeta and 13 Jbeta primers. Clones were read by immunoSEQ multiplex PCR, and TCRdb kept only the in-frame ones, dropping some. The profile shows 90,000 to 150,000 clones, around 76% of them singletons. Sequencing was performed on PBMCs. The receptor set was obtained from a woman aged 40 to 50 in good health and CMV-seropositive.

The gene calls are TRBV6-1 and TRBJ1-3; D gene ambiguous. Germline-derived CDR1 and CDR2 are MNHNS and SASEGT. V was clipped by 8 bases and J by 0 bases, with 14 bases between them. The CDR3 runs 15 residues. CDR3 amino acids: CASFNHAISGNTIYF. The CDR3 nucleotides read TGTGCCAGCTTTAACCATGCTATCTCTGGAAACACCATATATTTT.

The chain is built from TRBV6-1 and TRBJ2-6, with D possibly matching TRBD1 (6 bases). V was shortened by 7 bases and J by 4 bases, with 11 bases between the two germline ends. This CDR3 spans 14 amino acids. Germline V gives CDR1 MNHNS, CDR2 SASEGT. Here the CDR3 DNA reads TGTGCCAGCACCCCAGGGGTCGGGGCCAACGTCCTGACTTTC. It is translated as CASTPGVGANVLTF.

The chain is built from TRBV28 and TRBJ1-3; unclear D gene. The germline CDR1 and CDR2 sequences are MDHEN and SYDVKM. Trimming left V 7 bases short and J 1 base short, with 8 bases between. The CDR3 is 13 residues long. CDR3 DNA sequence: TGTGCCAGCATATCCGGGTCTGGAAACACCATATATTTT. Translated, it gives CASISGSGNTIYF.

A note on this clone: Other DNA sequences of this sample code for an identical CDR3. J is TRBJ2-7 and V is TRBV6-5, with TRBD1 matching 7 bases. The CDR3 has 15 amino acids. V dropped 0 bases and J dropped 1; count of bases not matched to a gene: 3. Germline V gene data show CDR1 as MNHEY and CDR2 as SVGAGI. The CDR3 protein is CASSYSKQGSYEQYF. The CDR3 DNA reads as TGTGCCAGCAGTTACTCGAAACAGGGGTCCTACGAGCAGTACTTC.

V is TRBV5-1 and J is TRBJ2-3; 9 bases line up with TRBD2. Germline CDR1 SGHRS, CDR2 YFSETQ. This CDR3 is built from 17 residues. Trimming cost V 0 bases and J 4 bases; bases outside gene matches: 9. The CDR3 spells CASSLGTGGGASDTQYF. As DNA, the CDR3 is TGCGCCAGCAGCTTGGGTACGGGCGGGGGGGCCTCAGATACGCAGTATTTT.

The V and J genes are TRBV6-1 and TRBJ2-3; no reliable D call. The germline V gene encodes CDR1 MNHNS and CDR2 SASEGT. The CDR3 length is 15 residues. Trimming removed 3 bases from V and 2 bases from J, with 12 bases in between. For the CDR3, the DNA is TGTGCCAGCAGTGATGGCCAACATCCCACAGATACGCAGTATTTT. This translates into CASSDGQHPTDTQYF.

The chain joins TRBV4-1 to TRBJ1-1; no firm D call. The length of the CDR3 is 14 residues. The V gene's germline CDR1 is MGHRA and CDR2 YSYEKL. The V end lost 1 base, the J end lost 0 bases, and 6 bases lay between the germline ends. The CDR3 nucleotides read TGCGCCAGCAGCCAAGGGCCCCTGAACACTGAAGCTTTCTTT. Protein: CASSQGPLNTEAFF.

This chain links TRBV19 with TRBJ1-5; maybe TRBD1 (5 bases). Trimming cost V 9 bases and J 3 bases, with 15 bases left between them. The CDR3 totals 14 residues. Germline loops: CDR1 LNHDA, CDR2 SQIVND (reference sequence). The CDR3 here is CASNGQGFNQPQHF. The CDR3 DNA reads TGTGCCAGCAACGGGCAGGGCTTCAATCAGCCCCAGCATTTT. Full variable domain (rest looked up from reference TRBV19 and TRBJ1-5): DGGITQSPKYLFRKEGQNVTLSCEQNLNHDAMYWYRQDPGQGLRLIYYSQIVNDFQKGDIAEGYSVSREKKESFPLTVTSAQKNPTAFYLCASNGQGFNQPQHFGDGTRLSIL.

This clone was counted only a few times. The CDR3 nucleotides read TGCGCCAGCAGCTATGGGGGGGTCAATCAGCCCCAGCATTTT. It translates to CASSYGGVNQPQHF. The chain uses TRBV4-1 and TRBJ1-5; perhaps TRBD1 as D (5 bases). There are 14 residues in the CDR3. Deletions cut 5 bases from V and 3 bases from J, with 11 bases between. Germline CDR1 is MGHRA and CDR2 is YSYEKL.

This chain connects TRBV6-5 to TRBJ1-2, with D perhaps matching TRBD1 (6 bases). Deletions cut 6 bases from V and 2 bases from J, with 10 bases between. This CDR3 has 13 residues. CDR1 and CDR2 (germline): MNHEY, SVGAGI. CDR3 in amino acids: CASRSGTNYGYTF. DNA for the CDR3: TGTGCCAGCAGGTCCGGGACAAACTATGGCTACACCTTC.

In this sample, this clone turned up a few times. This sequence joins TRBV28 and TRBJ2-5; 13 bases map to TRBD2. Germline V gives CDR1 MDHEN, CDR2 SYDVKM. J lost 6 bases, V lost 5 bases, and 6 bases had no gene match. The length of the CDR3 is 15 residues. The CDR3 loop is CASSTGTSGVKTQYF. CDR3 coding DNA: TGTGCCAGCAGTACCGGGACTAGCGGGGTGAAGACCCAGTACTTC.

The V and J genes are TRBV29-1 and TRBJ1-4, with D uncertain. The CDR3 extends over 13 amino acids. CDR1 is SQVTM, CDR2 ANQGSEA, per germline. Trimming cost V 2 bases and J 2 bases, with 6 bases left between them. This CDR3 is CSVELGTNEKLFF. CDR3 DNA sequence: TGCAGCGTTGAATTGGGCACTAATGAAAAACTGTTTTTT.

The chain joins TRBV19 to TRBJ2-7; D possibly corresponds to TRBD1 (5 bases). The germline V and J ends were trimmed by 4 bases and 5 bases, with 18 bases remaining between them. Germline V lookup: CDR1 LNHDA, CDR2 SQIVND (reference sequence). The CDR3 runs 15 residues. CDR3 amino acids: CASSSNIKGRDEQYF. Here the CDR3 DNA reads TGTGCCAGTAGTAGCAACATCAAGGGGCGAGACGAGCAGTACTTC.

This chain joins TRBV7-2 and TRBJ2-1; a weak D match, TRBD2 (5 bases). Germline V gene data show CDR1 as SGHTA and CDR2 as FQGNSA. This CDR3 has 14 amino acids. The V gene lost 3 bases and the J gene lost 5 bases, with 11 bases spanning the gap. The CDR3 DNA sequence: TGTGCCAGCAGCTTCGCGGACTCTGACAATGAGCAGTTCTTC. It translates to CASSFADSDNEQFF. Full variable domain (missing parts from reference TRBV7-2 and TRBJ2-1): GAGVSQSPSNKVTEKGKDVELRCDPISGHTALYWYRQSLGQGLEFLIYFQGNSAPDKSGLPSDRFSAERTGGSVSTLTIQRTQQEDSAVYLCASSFADSDNEQFFGPGTRLTVL.

This chain joins TRBV29-1 and TRBJ1-2, with 8 bases aligning to TRBD1. Trimming at V came to 0 bases and at J to 4 bases, leaving 7 bases not matched to a gene. CDR3 length equals 15 residues. The germline V gene has CDR1 SQVTM and CDR2 ANQGSEA. Here the CDR3 DNA reads TGCAGCGTTGAAGATAGGACAGGGCATGGCTATGGCTACACCTTC. This translates into CSVEDRTGHGYGYTF.

The CDR3 nucleotides read TGTGCCAGCAGCCCAGATTTGCGCGGGTACAATGAGCAGTTCTTC. Translation gives CASSPDLRGYNEQFF. This rearrangement joins TRBV27 to TRBJ2-1; TRBD2 is a possible D gene (5 bases). V was pared by 6 bases and J by 4 bases, with 16 bases between. CDR1 is MNHEY, CDR2 SMNVEV, per germline (reference sequence). This CDR3 comprises 15 residues.

In the case of this clone: Other DNA variants within this sample encode the same CDR3. This chain uses TRBV5-1 with TRBJ2-6; the D is unclear. The CDR3 has 15 amino acids. Germline V gives CDR1 SGHRS, CDR2 YFSETQ. Deletions cut 0 bases from V and 2 bases from J, with 6 bases between. The CDR3 bases are TGCGCCAGCAGCTTGGGCGGAACTGGGGCCAACGTCCTGACTTTC. It encodes CASSLGGTGANVLTF.

The chain combines TRBV19 with TRBJ2-7; 9 bases are shared with TRBD1. Germline values: CDR1 LNHDA, CDR2 SQIVND (reference sequence). V was pared by 6 bases and J by 1 base, with 7 bases of the junction left unmatched. The CDR3 spans 15 residues. The CDR3, as DNA: TGTGCCAGTAGGCCAACAGGGGGCGTTTCCTACGAGCAGTACTTC. It is translated as CASRPTGGVSYEQYF.

This clone was seen a few times. V gene TRBV18 combines with J gene TRBJ2-7; D possibly corresponds to TRBD2 (6 bases). Trimming shortened V by 3 bases and J by 3 bases, and 21 bases separated the two germline ends. The CDR3 runs to 17 residues. Germline assignment: CDR1 KGHSH and CDR2 LQKENI. The chain's CDR3 is CASSPPGFRGSYYEQYF. The CDR3 DNA reads TGTGCCAGCTCACCCCCGGGGTTTCGGGGGTCATACTACGAGCAGTACTTC.

This clone came up a few times. This chain connects TRBV11-2 to TRBJ1-1, with D perhaps matching TRBD1 (5 bases). V was trimmed by 7 bases and J by 2 bases, leaving 11 bases between them. CDR3 size: 13 residues. Germline-derived CDR1 and CDR2 are SGHAT and FQNNGV. The DNA of the CDR3 is TGTGCCAGCATACGTGGACACAACACTGAAGCTTTCTTT. It yields the protein CASIRGHNTEAFF.

V usage is TRBV10-3 and J usage is TRBJ2-2, with 8 nucleotides matching TRBD1. CDR1 and CDR2 from the germline V gene are ENHRY and SYGVKD. The CDR3 has 16 residues. V lost 0 bases to trimming and J lost 4 bases; unmatched junction nucleotides: 4. CDR3 amino acids: CAISESTGASTGELFF. The CDR3 DNA reads TGTGCCATCAGTGAGTCGACAGGGGCCAGCACCGGGGAGCTGTTTTTT.

The sample holds one count of this clone. The chain uses TRBV7-9 and TRBJ2-7, with a possible D match to TRBD1 (6 bases). Trimming cost V 5 bases and J 6 bases, with 14 bases left between them. The CDR3 is 13 amino acids. Germline CDR1 reads SEHNR; CDR2 reads FQNEAQ (reference sequence). The CDR3 nucleotides read TGTGCCAGCAGCGTTTTACAGGGTAGCGAGCAGTACTTC. This translates into CASSVLQGSEQYF.

This clone occurred once. This sequence joins TRBV9 and TRBJ2-6; tentatively, D is TRBD1 (5 bases). The germline V gene has CDR1 SGDLS and CDR2 YYNGEE. The CDR3 spans 18 residues. V lost 4 bases and J lost 0, with 17 bases in between. The CDR3 sequence is CASSPRQTGVSGANVLTF. The DNA of the CDR3 is TGTGCCAGCAGCCCCAGACAGACTGGGGTCTCTGGGGCCAACGTCCTGACTTTC.